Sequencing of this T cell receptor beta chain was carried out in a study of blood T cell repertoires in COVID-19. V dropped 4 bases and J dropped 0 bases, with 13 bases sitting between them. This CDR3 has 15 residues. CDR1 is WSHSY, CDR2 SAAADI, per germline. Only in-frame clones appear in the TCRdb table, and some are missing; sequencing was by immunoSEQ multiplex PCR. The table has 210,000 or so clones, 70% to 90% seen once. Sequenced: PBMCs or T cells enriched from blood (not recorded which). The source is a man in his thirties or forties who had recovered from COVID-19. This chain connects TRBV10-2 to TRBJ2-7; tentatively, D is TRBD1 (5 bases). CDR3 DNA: TGCGCCAGCAGTGTGGGGCTGTTAGGCTCCTACGAGCAGTACTTC. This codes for CASSVGLLGSYEQYF.